The entry below describes one T cell receptor (beta chain). The antigen is unknown. These data come from a study of T cells in Graves' hyperthyroidism and ophthalmopathy. Study results and caveats: In the blood, most expanded thyroid clonotypes above 0.001 appeared as well.

The germline CDR1 and CDR2 sequences are DFQATT and SNEGSKA (reference sequence). This CDR3 region has 12 residues. Patients were aged 18 to 65, had disease duration under 2 months, and had newly diagnosed hyperthyroidism. Uncontrolled infection, other autoimmune disease, pregnancy or lactation disqualified patients from enrolment. RNA transcripts provided the source from which TCR beta CDR3 regions were amplified. The study used the HTBI primer set for a first-round RT-PCR of the TCR CDR3. MiXCR, run by TCRdb on the multiplex PCR reads, gives a single entry per CDR3 protein. In the table there are 500,000 to 650,000 distinct CDR3 sequences, 14% of which are singletons.

The chain joins TRBV20-1 to TRBJ2-3; no firm D call. The end of the DNA aligns better with TRBJ1-5, so the J call may be wrong. The specimen sequenced was blood. This receptor was obtained from a woman in her thirties or forties with Graves' hyperthyroidism. As DNA, the CDR3 is TGCAGTGCTAGGGTCGGCACAGATACGCAGCATTTT. Protein sequence: CSARVGTDTQHF.